This TCR beta chain came from a study of T cell changes during pregnancy in multiple sclerosis. Germline-derived CDR1 and CDR2 are SGHAT and FQNNGV. With 1 base clipped from V and 2 bases from J, the junction kept 8 bases outside the gene matches. CDR3 length: 17 amino acids. Generated by immunoSEQ multiplex PCR, the TCRdb table keeps only in-frame clones and is missing some. The sample has roughly 70,000 clones, approximately 91% seen once. Sample: peripheral blood, taken in the first trimester of pregnancy. The source of this sequence is a female donor with multiple sclerosis, enrolled in a pregnancy study. The chain joins TRBV11-2 to TRBJ2-1; 7 nucleotides agree with TRBD2. CDR3 amino acids: CASSLVRAGLPYNEQFF. The CDR3 nucleotides read TGTGCCAGCAGCTTAGTCAGAGCGGGACTTCCCTACAATGAGCAGTTCTTC.